This entry describes one T cell receptor (beta chain). Sequencing used immunoSEQ multiplex PCR; TCRdb keeps in-frame clones, though not all of them. This repertoire shows fewer than 450,000 clones, over 75% found once; its top ten account for approximately 1%. The record originates from a study of blood T cell repertoires in COVID-19. This CDR3 spans 15 amino acids. Germline CDR1 SNHLY, CDR2 FYNNEI. The J segment lost 5 bases and the V segment lost 6 bases, leaving 7 bases of the junction unmatched. Sequenced sample: PBMCs or T cells enriched from blood (not recorded which). The chain is built from TRBV2 and TRBJ2-3; 11 bases are a match to TRBD1. The sequence derives from a woman aged 25 to 39 who had recovered from COVID-19. As DNA, the CDR3 is TGTGCCAGCAGAACGGACAGGGGGCGGGGAGATACGCAGTATTTT. It is translated as CASRTDRGRGDTQYF.